This section outlines one TCR beta chain sequence together with its context. Its antigen remains unidentified. It has no much larger one-base neighbor in the sample; base qualities were not kept. This sample was taken from a study of early T cells in non-severe SARS-CoV-2 infection (dated by TCRdb to the early 2020s). Study-wide context: Bulk RNA from unsorted whole blood was used for TCR sequencing, so alpha and beta chains could not be paired. The paper's findings and limits, for the study overall: VDJdb matching was skewed toward anti-spike CD8 responses and likely underestimated virus-specific expansions, missing private and CD4 specificities.

Preparation of the library involved 5' RACE. This sample was sequenced with a NextSeq 500. Unique molecular identifiers were attached to individual cDNA molecules in the TCR library protocol so that sequencing error and PCR bias could be corrected. Both TCR alpha and beta chains were sequenced, and tight co-correlation was observed between alpha and beta sequence abundances in each sample. In the source study's methods: Decombinator V4 was used to annotate TCR sequences for V gene, J gene and CDR3. TCRs were defined as expanded if a significant change between any two time points was detected under a Poisson model with p below 0.0001. TCR abundances were normalised to the total number of TCRs sequenced in each sample and reported as counts per million. MAIT TCRs were defined by TRAV1-2 paired with TRAJ12, TRAJ20 or TRAJ33, and iNKT TCRs by TRAV10 paired with TRAJ18. A search of VDJdb, accessed on 1 November 2021, was run for TCRs annotated to CMV, EBV and SARS-CoV-2, with TCRs annotated for multiple antigens excluded. TCRdb reprocessed the public reads (quality trimming at Q25 with fastp, clone calling with MiXCR) and kept in-frame beta chains. Rows with one shared CDR3 protein collapse into an entry with the most common genes and DNA. The V and J calls were not made by the authors but by TCRdb's processing. This sample has 43,000 or so distinct CDR3 sequences in its table, and 6% to 8.5% of those were observed once. Of the sample, roughly 8.5% is held by the ten largest clones.

This was a case-control study nested in a cohort of healthcare workers in London, UK, who had nasopharyngeal swab PCR tests and blood samples taken every week. Healthcare workers were enrolled in the week of the UK lockdown, from 23 to 31 March 2020, and were followed every week for up to 16 weeks. Inclusive of the bounding cysteine and phenylalanine, the CDR3 is 14 residues long. Of all the DNA, just the CDR3 is kept, 42 bases in frame from base 1. V drops 2 bases and J drops 6 bases, leaving 13 bases in between. The germline V gene (reference sequence) gives CDR1 as SGHNT and CDR2 as YYREEE. Material for sequencing was whole blood. The sequence was obtained from an adult who was a healthcare worker with PCR-confirmed SARS-CoV-2 infection or an uninfected control (not recorded which). This chain is built from TRBV5-4 and TRBJ2-3, with TRBD1 tentatively as D gene (5 bases match). Read as DNA, the sequence is TGTGCCAGCAGCTTTTATAGGGGTTCGGATACGCAGTATTTT. Its protein product is CASSFYRGSDTQYF.